This paragraph covers one T cell receptor beta chain sequence. Its antigen remains unidentified. The entry originates in a study of siplizumab effects on memory and regulatory T cells. Among a few donor pairs, the unstimulated naive, memory, effector memory and TEMRA subsets underwent sequencing. Study results and limitations: The study found that mappable alloreactive CD4+ clones averaged nearly 70% Treg-derived with siplizumab and around 25% in controls.

CDR1 and CDR2 (germline): SGHVS, FNYEAQ. Between the trimmed V and J ends, which lost 1 base and 4 bases, there was a span of 11 bases. The length of the CDR3 is 14 residues. TCR templates numbering around 110,000 were assayed per sample. The method was immunoSEQ multiplex PCR; TCRdb's version includes in-frame clones alone and lacks a portion of them. The sample holds tens of thousands of clones, approximately 84% seen once. The chain combines TRBV7-6 with TRBJ2-7, with a weak D call TRBD1 (5 bases). This receptor was identified in a human donor in good health. Specimen: naive CD8+ T cells sorted from blood. CDR3: CASSLGQGEYEQYF. DNA for the CDR3: TGTGCCAGCAGCTTAGGCCAGGGTGAATACGAGCAGTACTTC.